This is a list of T cell receptor beta chains from one sample in a study of blood T cell repertoires in COVID-19. The table came from immunoSEQ multiplex PCR; TCRdb's copy has only in-frame clones and leaves some out. This sample carries approximately 190,000 clones, around 83% of them seen once, and the ten largest clones take around 23%. The sample taken for sequencing was PBMCs or T cells enriched from blood (not recorded which). These receptors were collected from a woman aged 40 to 50 in a cohort exposed to, infected with or recovered from COVID-19 (not recorded which). The conserved cysteine and the conserved F or W are not part of the CDR3 here. A D gene is named only where the DNA matches it firmly.

CDR3aa,j_gene,d_gene,v_gene
ASSLLDSSYEQY,TRBJ2-7,.,TRBV5-6
ASSPGLPHNEKLF,TRBJ1-4,.,TRBV9
ASSSRVATNTEAF,TRBJ1-1,.,TRBV18
ASSTGTGSGNTIY,TRBJ1-3,TRBD1,TRBV5-6
ASSYGTAGAEAF,TRBJ1-1,TRBD1,TRBV6-5
ASSISSPEHIYNEQF,TRBJ2-1,.,TRBV19
ASSQEWGRETQY,TRBJ2-5,.,TRBV4-1
ASSPPRTGRAGELF,TRBJ2-2,.,TRBV28
ASSPVLGSYEQY,TRBJ2-7,.,TRBV7-8
ASSSHQRRTYEQY,TRBJ2-7,.,TRBV7-6
ASSLAGTHSYNEQF,TRBJ2-1,.,TRBV18
ASSAPGESPLH,TRBJ1-6,.,TRBV7-8
ASSLSPSRGSGYT,TRBJ1-2,.,TRBV7-9
ASSLIAPHKQF,TRBJ2-1,.,TRBV28
ASSSWTGGSTEAF,TRBJ1-1,TRBD1,TRBV11-2
ASSLIASYSNQPQH,TRBJ1-5,.,TRBV28
ASSRTRNTEAF,TRBJ1-1,.,TRBV3-1/TRBV3-2
ASSPGGAGYNEQF,TRBJ2-1,TRBD2,TRBV5-6
ASSLQGRDGYT,TRBJ1-2,.,TRBV12-3/TRBV12-4
ASSPDSQETQY,TRBJ2-5,.,TRBV4-1
ASSPRDFNYNEQF,TRBJ2-1,.,TRBV9
ASIRGLAGEQEQY,TRBJ2-7,TRBD2,TRBV11-2
ASSPPFGTIGYEQY,TRBJ2-7,.,TRBV3-1/TRBV3-2
ASSPVAGGTEAF,TRBJ1-1,TRBD1,TRBV7-2
ASSLDSGISTDTQY,TRBJ2-3,.,TRBV7-2
ASGGRNTIY,TRBJ1-3,.,TRBV6-5
ASSLRRVGETEAF,TRBJ1-1,.,TRBV28
ASKTGQGSSYEQY,TRBJ2-7,TRBD1,TRBV6-5
ASSYYGSTYNEQF,TRBJ2-1,.,TRBV6-2/TRBV6-3
SVEKGAQNYGYT,TRBJ1-2,TRBD1,TRBV29-1
ASSPTGYEQY,TRBJ2-7,.,TRBV19
SVEDPWGLRGYT,TRBJ1-2,.,TRBV29-1
ASSPGAGGRGADTQY,TRBJ2-3,TRBD2,TRBV4-3
ASKLWSLSNQPQH,TRBJ1-5,.,TRBV5-6
ASSPYLGETEAF,TRBJ1-1,.,TRBV5-1
ASSEGRGRRGYT,TRBJ1-2,TRBD1,TRBV6-1
ASSLSQVAGYNEQF,TRBJ2-1,TRBD2,TRBV5-1
ASSVMRTSGRGETQY,TRBJ2-5,TRBD2,TRBV11-2
ASSHDSLFRSPEAF,TRBJ1-1,.,TRBV14
ASKIRDRGGETQY,TRBJ2-5,TRBD1,TRBV10-2
ASSQVPSSGNTIY,TRBJ1-3,.,TRBV3-1/TRBV3-2
ATSRAGLGEQF,TRBJ2-1,.,TRBV15
ASSLGGGKAF,TRBJ1-1,.,TRBV28
ASSFPGTAYEQY,TRBJ2-7,TRBD1,TRBV28
ASSSYTPSVNEKLF,TRBJ1-4,.,TRBV5-5